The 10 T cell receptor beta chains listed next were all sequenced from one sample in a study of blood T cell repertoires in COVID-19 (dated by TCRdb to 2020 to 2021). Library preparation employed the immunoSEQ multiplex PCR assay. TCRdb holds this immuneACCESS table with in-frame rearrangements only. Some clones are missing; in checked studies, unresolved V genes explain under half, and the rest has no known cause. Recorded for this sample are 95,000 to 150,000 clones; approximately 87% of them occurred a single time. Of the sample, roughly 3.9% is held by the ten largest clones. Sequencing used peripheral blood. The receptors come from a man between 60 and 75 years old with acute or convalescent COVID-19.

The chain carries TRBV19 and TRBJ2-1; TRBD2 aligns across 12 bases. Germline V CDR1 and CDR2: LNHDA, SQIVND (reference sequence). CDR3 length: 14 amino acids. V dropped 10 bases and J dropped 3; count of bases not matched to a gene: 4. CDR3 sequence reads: CATRTSGNYNEQFF. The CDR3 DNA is TGTGCCACTCGGACTAGCGGGAACTACAATGAGCAGTTCTTC.

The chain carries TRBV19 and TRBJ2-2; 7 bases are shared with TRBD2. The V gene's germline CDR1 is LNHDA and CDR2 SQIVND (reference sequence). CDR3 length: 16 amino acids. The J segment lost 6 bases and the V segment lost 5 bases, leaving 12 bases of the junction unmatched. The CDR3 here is CASSRGEGVGAGELFF. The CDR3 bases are TGTGCCAGTAGTCGGGGGGAGGGAGTGGGCGCCGGGGAGCTGTTTTTT.

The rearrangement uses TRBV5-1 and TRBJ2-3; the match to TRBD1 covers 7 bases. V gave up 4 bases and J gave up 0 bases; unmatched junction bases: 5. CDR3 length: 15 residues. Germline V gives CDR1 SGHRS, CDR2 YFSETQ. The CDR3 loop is CASSVGQASTDTQYF. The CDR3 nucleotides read TGCGCCAGCAGCGTCGGACAGGCGAGCACAGATACGCAGTATTTT.

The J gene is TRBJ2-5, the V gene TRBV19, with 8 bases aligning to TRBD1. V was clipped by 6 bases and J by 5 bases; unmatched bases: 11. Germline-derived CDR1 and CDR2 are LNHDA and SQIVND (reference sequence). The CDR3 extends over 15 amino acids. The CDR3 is CASRRAGGGWETQYF. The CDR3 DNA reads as TGTGCCAGTAGAAGAGCAGGGGGCGGGTGGGAGACCCAGTACTTC.

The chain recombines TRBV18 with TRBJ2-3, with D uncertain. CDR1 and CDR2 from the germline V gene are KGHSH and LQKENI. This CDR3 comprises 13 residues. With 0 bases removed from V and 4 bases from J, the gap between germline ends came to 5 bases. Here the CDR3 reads CASSPPPADTQYF. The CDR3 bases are TGTGCCAGCTCACCACCGCCGGCAGATACGCAGTATTTT.

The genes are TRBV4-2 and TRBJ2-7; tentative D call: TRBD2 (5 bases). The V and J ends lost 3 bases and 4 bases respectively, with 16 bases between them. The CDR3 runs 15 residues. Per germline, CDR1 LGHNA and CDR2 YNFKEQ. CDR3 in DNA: TGTGCCAGCAGCCAGTCAGCGGAGCGAAGGTACGAGCAGTACTTC. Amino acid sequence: CASSQSAERRYEQYF.

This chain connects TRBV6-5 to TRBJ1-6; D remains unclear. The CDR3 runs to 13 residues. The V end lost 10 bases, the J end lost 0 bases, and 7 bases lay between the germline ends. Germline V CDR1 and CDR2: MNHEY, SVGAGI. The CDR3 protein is CATWASYNSPLHF. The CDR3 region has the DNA TGTGCCACCTGGGCCTCCTATAATTCACCCCTCCACTTT.

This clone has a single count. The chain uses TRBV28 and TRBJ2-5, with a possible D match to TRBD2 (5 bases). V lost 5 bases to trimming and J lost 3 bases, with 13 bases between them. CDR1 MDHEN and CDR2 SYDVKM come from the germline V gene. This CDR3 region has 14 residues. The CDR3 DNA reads TGTGCCAGCAGTCCTCCTAGCCTGAAAGAGACCCAGTACTTC. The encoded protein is CASSPPSLKETQYF.

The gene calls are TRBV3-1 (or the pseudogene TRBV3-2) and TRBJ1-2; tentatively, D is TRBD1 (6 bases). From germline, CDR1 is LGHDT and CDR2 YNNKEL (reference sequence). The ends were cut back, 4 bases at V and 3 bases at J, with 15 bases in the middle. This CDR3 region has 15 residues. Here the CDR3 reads CASSPAGAVDYGYTF. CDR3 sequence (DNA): TGTGCCAGCAGCCCAGCAGGGGCAGTGGACTATGGCTACACCTTC.

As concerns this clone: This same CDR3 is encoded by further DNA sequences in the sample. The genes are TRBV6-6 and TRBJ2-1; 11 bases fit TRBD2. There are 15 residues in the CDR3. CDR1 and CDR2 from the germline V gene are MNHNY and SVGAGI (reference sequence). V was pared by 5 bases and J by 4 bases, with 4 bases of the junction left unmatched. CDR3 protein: CASSAGTSGYNEQFF. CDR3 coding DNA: TGTGCCAGCAGTGCAGGGACTAGCGGATACAATGAGCAGTTCTTC.